Listed below are T cell receptor beta chains from one sample, sequenced in a study of T cells after yellow fever vaccination. Using its own MiXCR run on the 5' RACE reads, TCRdb lists one record per CDR3 protein. There are under 300,000 distinct CDR3 sequences in the sample; 6.9% occur only once, and approximately 0.87% lies in the top ten. The specimen comprised CD4+ T cells sorted from PBMCs, sampled 15 days after the yellow fever booster vaccination. These receptor sequences come from a man in his thirties or forties who received the YFV17D yellow fever vaccine. The CDR3 runs from the conserved cysteine through the conserved F or W. D genes are given only for firm matches. Some rows mark clone size as missing; the rest say once, few, many or name a class of expanded clone.

V gene: TRBV18; clone size: NA; D gene: TRBD1; J gene: TRBJ2-1; CDR3 protein: CASSPGQGVVDEQFF; CDR3 DNA: TGTGCCAGCTCACCGGGACAGGGGGTGGTGGATGAGCAGTTCTTC
V gene: TRBV7-2; clone size: NA; D gene: NA; J gene: TRBJ1-1; CDR3 protein: CAEQKGVNVGTEAFF; CDR3 DNA: TGTGCCGAACAAAAGGGGGTTAATGTTGGCACTGAAGCTTTCTTT
V gene: TRBV20-1; clone size: NA; D gene: TRBD2; J gene: TRBJ2-5; CDR3 protein: CSAKPSGRYPRETQYF; CDR3 DNA: TGCAGTGCTAAACCTAGCGGGAGGTACCCGAGAGAGACCCAGTACTTC
V gene: TRBV4-2; clone size: NA; D gene: TRBD2; J gene: TRBJ2-3; CDR3 protein: CASSRPGLAGGPRTDTQYF; CDR3 DNA: TGTGCCAGCAGCAGACCGGGACTAGCGGGAGGGCCTCGCACAGATACGCAGTATTTT
V gene: TRBV7-2; clone size: few; D gene: TRBD2; J gene: TRBJ2-3; CDR3 protein: CASSLQSGGSTDTQYF; CDR3 DNA: TGTGCCAGCAGCTTACAGTCGGGAGGGAGCACAGATACGCAGTATTTT
V gene: TRBV3-1; clone size: few; D gene: NA; J gene: TRBJ2-6; CDR3 protein: CASSQVTGRGVTGANVLTF; CDR3 DNA: TGTGCCAGCAGCCAAGTTACGGGCAGGGGAGTGACTGGGGCCAACGTCCTGACTTTC
V gene: TRBV20-1; clone size: NA; D gene: TRBD1; J gene: TRBJ1-3; CDR3 protein: CSASEGAPRTGNTIYF; CDR3 DNA: TGCAGTGCTAGTGAGGGGGCACCTCGTACTGGAAACACCATATATTTT
V gene: TRBV7-9; clone size: few; D gene: NA; J gene: TRBJ1-2; CDR3 protein: CASSSGAPRRPNYGYTF; CDR3 DNA: TGTGCCAGCAGCTCCGGGGCACCACGTCGACCAAACTATGGCTACACCTTC
V gene: TRBV24-1; clone size: many; D gene: NA; J gene: TRBJ2-3; CDR3 protein: CATSDSTANPQYF; CDR3 DNA: TGTGCCACCAGTGATTCGACGGCTAACCCGCAGTATTTT
V gene: TRBV30; clone size: few; D gene: TRBD2; J gene: TRBJ2-1; CDR3 protein: CAWRGRERGYEQFF; CDR3 DNA: TGTGCCTGGCGCGGGAGAGAGAGGGGCTATGAGCAGTTCTTC
V gene: TRBV5-4; clone size: few; D gene: TRBD2; J gene: TRBJ2-1; CDR3 protein: CASSLAGLAASNEQFF; CDR3 DNA: TGTGCCAGCAGCTTGGCCGGACTAGCGGCATCCAATGAGCAGTTCTTC
V gene: TRBV7-9; clone size: few; D gene: TRBD2; J gene: TRBJ2-7; CDR3 protein: CASSGLAGGNYPFEQYF; CDR3 DNA: TGTGCCAGCTCCGGACTAGCGGGAGGCAATTACCCCTTCGAGCAGTACTTC
V gene: TRBV10-3; clone size: NA; D gene: NA; J gene: TRBJ2-7; CDR3 protein: CATGLGTGSYEQYF; CDR3 DNA: TGTGCCACCGGCCTAGGGACTGGATCCTACGAGCAGTACTTC
V gene: TRBV20-1; clone size: few; D gene: NA; J gene: TRBJ2-1; CDR3 protein: CSAPRMADNEQFF; CDR3 DNA: TGCAGTGCCCCTAGGATGGCAGACAATGAGCAGTTCTTC